The entry below gives a single T cell receptor (beta chain) sequence along with its context. Its target is not known. This sample is drawn from a study of chemoradiotherapy in HPV16-positive cancers. V was trimmed by 6 bases and J by 0 bases, leaving 15 bases between them. Germline V gives CDR1 MNHEY, CDR2 SVGAGI. CDR3 length equals 15 residues. Broader study findings: HPV-specific T cells were functionally defined from only a couple of HPV16-positive patients. Candidate HPV-specific clones and E7-related TCR motifs grew in tumor during treatment.

Sequenced by immunoSEQ multiplex PCR; TCRdb stores in-frame clones only, minus some. Among about 8,100 clones, roughly 70% were seen once, and the ten largest hold around 20%. The chain couples TRBV6-5 to TRBJ2-7; possible D gene TRBD1, 6 bases. The sequence was collected from a human donor with HPV-associated anogenital cancer. Sampling was done from a patient who underwent chemoradiotherapy. The CDR3 here is CASSAFRGNSYEQYF. CDR3 DNA: TGTGCCAGCAGCGCCTTCAGGGGAAACTCCTACGAGCAGTACTTC.